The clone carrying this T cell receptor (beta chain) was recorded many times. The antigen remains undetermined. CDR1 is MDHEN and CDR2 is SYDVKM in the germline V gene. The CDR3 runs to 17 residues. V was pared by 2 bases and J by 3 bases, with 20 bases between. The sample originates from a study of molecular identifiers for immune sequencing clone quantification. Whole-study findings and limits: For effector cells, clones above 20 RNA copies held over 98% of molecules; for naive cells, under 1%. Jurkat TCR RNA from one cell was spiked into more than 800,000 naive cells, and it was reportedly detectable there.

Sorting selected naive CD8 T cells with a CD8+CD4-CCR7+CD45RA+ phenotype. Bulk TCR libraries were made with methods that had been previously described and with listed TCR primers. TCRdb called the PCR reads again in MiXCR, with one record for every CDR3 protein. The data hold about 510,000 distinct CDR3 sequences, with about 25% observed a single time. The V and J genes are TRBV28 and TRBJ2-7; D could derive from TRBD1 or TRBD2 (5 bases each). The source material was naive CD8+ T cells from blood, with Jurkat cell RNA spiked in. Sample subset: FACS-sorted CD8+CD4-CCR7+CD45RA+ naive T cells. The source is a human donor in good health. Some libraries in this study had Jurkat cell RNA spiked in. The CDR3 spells CASSLEFARGTLYEQYF. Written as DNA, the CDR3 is TGTGCCAGCAGTTTAGAGTTCGCCCGGGGCACCCTCTACGAGCAGTACTTC.